This T cell receptor (beta chain) originates from a study of somatic mutations in cytotoxic T cells in rheumatoid arthritis. Data came from immunoSEQ multiplex PCR; TCRdb stores just in-frame clones and leaves some out. The sample has about 20,000 clones, roughly 70% seen once. The sequenced sample was CD8+ T cells sorted from blood. The sequence was obtained from a man aged 55 to 70 in good health.

CDR3 in amino acids: CASSSGLAGGGDTQYF. The CDR3 coding sequence is TGTGCCAGCAGCTCGGGACTAGCGGGGGGAGGGGATACGCAGTATTTT. This chain uses TRBV7-2 with TRBJ2-3, with TRBD2 matching over 15 bases. The length of the CDR3 is 16 residues. In germline, CDR1 is SGHTA, CDR2 FQGNSA. V dropped 4 bases and J dropped 6; count of bases not matched to a gene: 5.